This T cell receptor (beta chain) was retrieved from a study of T cells in Graves' hyperthyroidism and ophthalmopathy. Across the study: It was at initial diagnosis, before any treatment, that peripheral blood was collected. Study-level points and caveats: Blood held most thyroid clonotypes expanded above 0.001 frequency. A model using 13 V-J features told ophthalmopathy apart from stable hyperthyroidism.

In the case of this clonotype: Its antigen remains unknown.

Germline CDR1 KGHSH, CDR2 LQKENI. V lost 5 bases, J lost 5 bases, and 2 bases stayed unmatched. CDR3 size: 14 residues. RNA transcripts yielded amplified TCR beta CDR3 regions. With the HTBI primer set, the TCR CDR3 went through a first round of RT-PCR. TCRdb re-called the multiplex PCR reads through MiXCR, storing one row per CDR3 protein. The sample holds a few hundred thousand distinct CDR3 sequences, under 15% seen once. Hyperthyroidism of Graves' type that showed no ophthalmopathy progression within 18 months was stable. Sequenced: blood. The rearrangement links TRBV18 to TRBJ1-6; TRBD1 matches 8 bases. This clonotype was obtained from a woman under 30 with Graves' hyperthyroidism. The DNA for the CDR3 is TGTGCCAGCTCAAAGACAGGGGATAATTCACCCCTCCACTTT. This gives the protein CASSKTGDNSPLHF.